Listed below are T cell receptor beta chains from one sample, sequenced in a study of cytomegalovirus exposure and HLA in healthy donors. Clones were read by immunoSEQ multiplex PCR, and TCRdb kept only the in-frame ones, dropping some. Seen here are 90,000 or so clones, 65% to 80% observed once, and the top ten hold about 16%. Source material: PBMCs. All receptors derive from a woman aged 18 to 35 in good health and CMV-seropositive. CDR3s include the opening cysteine and the closing phenylalanine or tryptophan. A D gene is named only where the DNA matches it firmly. Expanded clones get a size class; other rows say once, few or many, or leave the size out.

D: -
size: -
V: TRBV4-2
J: TRBJ2-7
CDR3: CASSPDRFITYGQYF
DNA: TGTGCCAGCAGCCCGGACAGATTTATAACCTACGGGCAGTACTTC

D: TRBD1
size: few
V: TRBV7-9
J: TRBJ1-1
CDR3: CASSYDRGHEAFF
DNA: TGTGCCAGCAGTTACGACAGGGGGCATGAAGCTTTCTTT

D: -
size: -
V: TRBV6-1
J: TRBJ2-7
CDR3: CASSEGQTYEQYF
DNA: TGTGCCAGCAGTGAAGGACAGACCTACGAGCAGTACTTC

D: -
size: few
V: TRBV5-1
J: TRBJ1-1
CDR3: CASSLGRGLTEAFF
DNA: TGCGCCAGCAGCTTGGGTCGGGGGTTGACTGAAGCTTTCTTT

D: TRBD2
size: -
V: TRBV7-9
J: TRBJ2-3
CDR3: CASSSWASGEGTDTQYF
DNA: TGTGCCAGCAGCAGCTGGGCTAGCGGAGAGGGCACAGATACGCAGTATTTT

D: TRBD1
size: medium-sized
V: TRBV7-6
J: TRBJ1-1
CDR3: CASSLGQPNTEAFF
DNA: TGTGCCAGCAGCTTGGGACAGCCCAACACTGAAGCTTTCTTT

D: -
size: -
V: TRBV25-1
J: TRBJ2-7
CDR3: CASSAGANTLYEQYF
DNA: TGTGCCAGCAGTGCAGGGGCGAATACTCTCTACGAGCAGTACTTC

D: -
size: -
V: TRBV6-5
J: TRBJ1-2
CDR3: CASSYTQGARNYGYTF
DNA: TGTGCCAGCAGTTACACCCAAGGGGCGCGGAACTATGGCTACACCTTC

D: -
size: -
V: TRBV27
J: TRBJ1-6
CDR3: CASSWPGNSPLHF
DNA: TGTGCCAGCAGTTGGCCCGGGAATTCACCCCTCCACTTT

D: TRBD2
size: few
V: TRBV28
J: TRBJ2-7
CDR3: CASRPLGTSGIDRHEQYF
DNA: TGTGCCAGCAGACCTCTTGGGACTAGCGGGATCGACAGACACGAGCAGTACTTC

D: TRBD2
size: -
V: TRBV4-2
J: TRBJ2-2
CDR3: CASSQDMGSGGLNTGELFF
DNA: TGTGCCAGCAGCCAAGATATGGGTAGCGGGGGGTTGAACACCGGGGAGCTGTTTTTT

D: -
size: -
V: TRBV7-8
J: TRBJ2-7
CDR3: CASSVGGGEQYF
DNA: TGTGCCAGCAGCGTAGGGGGGGGCGAGCAGTACTTC

D: -
size: -
V: TRBV28
J: TRBJ1-1
CDR3: CASSLGGLNTEAFF
DNA: TGTGCCAGCAGTTTAGGGGGCCTGAACACTGAAGCTTTCTTT

D: -
size: -
V: TRBV28
J: TRBJ1-2
CDR3: CASSLGGPSANYGYTF
DNA: TGTGCCAGCAGCCTGGGGGGACCCAGTGCTAACTATGGCTACACCTTC

D: TRBD1
size: -
V: TRBV4-1
J: TRBJ2-1
CDR3: CASSQDWDRAPHEQFF
DNA: TGCGCCAGCAGCCAAGACTGGGACAGGGCCCCCCATGAGCAGTTCTTC

D: TRBD2
size: -
V: TRBV5-1
J: TRBJ2-5
CDR3: CASSLGASGRKGQETQYF
DNA: TGCGCCAGCAGCTTAGGGGCTAGCGGGAGGAAAGGGCAAGAGACCCAGTACTTC

D: TRBD1
size: few
V: TRBV19
J: TRBJ1-5
CDR3: CASRLARTGGRKPQHF
DNA: TGTGCCAGTAGACTTGCGAGGACAGGGGGCAGGAAGCCCCAGCATTTT

D: TRBD1
size: -
V: TRBV11-1
J: TRBJ1-3
CDR3: CASSRQGSRNTIYF
DNA: TGTGCCAGCAGCCGACAGGGTTCGAGAAACACCATATATTTT

D: TRBD2
size: -
V: TRBV2
J: TRBJ2-3
CDR3: CASSQSSGATDTQYF
DNA: TGTGCCAGCAGCCAATCTAGCGGGGCCACAGATACGCAGTATTTT

D: -
size: -
V: TRBV11-2
J: TRBJ2-7
CDR3: CASSLFLANYEQYF
DNA: TGTGCCAGCAGCTTGTTCCTAGCGAACTACGAGCAGTACTTC

D: -
size: few
V: TRBV11-2
J: TRBJ1-1
CDR3: CASSPGEWAGAMNTEAFF
DNA: TGTGCCAGCAGCCCGGGCGAATGGGCAGGGGCCATGAACACTGAAGCTTTCTTT

D: -
size: -
V: TRBV10-3
J: TRBJ1-3
CDR3: CAIRSGVSGNTIYF
DNA: TGTGCCATCAGGAGCGGAGTGTCTGGAAACACCATATATTTT

D: TRBD2
size: -
V: TRBV25-1
J: TRBJ2-5
CDR3: CASSTFSGRETQYF
DNA: TGTGCCAGCAGTACCTTTAGCGGGCGGGAGACCCAGTACTTC

D: -
size: -
V: TRBV7-9
J: TRBJ2-5
CDR3: CASSPGIALQETQYF
DNA: TGTGCCAGCAGCCCTGGGATAGCGCTCCAAGAGACCCAGTACTTC

D: TRBD2
size: -
V: TRBV28
J: TRBJ2-7
CDR3: CASRLTSGRTYEQYF
DNA: TGTGCCAGCAGATTGACTAGCGGGAGAACCTACGAGCAGTACTTC

D: -
size: few
V: TRBV7-3
J: TRBJ2-2
CDR3: CAGRLENGELFF
DNA: TGTGCCGGCAGGTTGGAGAACGGGGAGCTGTTTTTT

D: TRBD2
size: -
V: TRBV7-4
J: TRBJ2-5
CDR3: CASSPWTSGGTEETQYF
DNA: TGTGCCAGCAGCCCTTGGACTAGCGGGGGAACAGAAGAGACCCAGTACTTC

D: TRBD1
size: few
V: TRBV11-3
J: TRBJ1-1
CDR3: CASSQGQGNTEAFF
DNA: TGTGCCAGCAGCCAGGGACAGGGTAACACTGAAGCTTTCTTT

D: -
size: -
V: TRBV18
J: TRBJ1-3
CDR3: CASSPPESSGNTIYF
DNA: TGTGCCAGCTCACCACCTGAGAGCTCTGGAAACACCATATATTTT

D: -
size: -
V: TRBV19
J: TRBJ1-2
CDR3: CASSIEPRDDYGYTF
DNA: TGTGCCAGTAGTATAGAGCCCAGGGATGACTATGGCTACACCTTC

D: TRBD1
size: -
V: TRBV29-1
J: TRBJ2-3
CDR3: CSASGTGNTQYF
DNA: TGCAGCGCCTCCGGGACAGGTAATACGCAGTATTTT

D: TRBD2
size: -
V: TRBV14
J: TRBJ2-5
CDR3: CASSTLAGEWETQYF
DNA: TGTGCCAGCAGCACACTAGCGGGAGAATGGGAGACCCAGTACTTC

D: -
size: -
V: TRBV6-4
J: TRBJ2-6
CDR3: CASSDSNSGANVLTF
DNA: TGTGCCAGCAGTGACTCCAACTCTGGGGCCAACGTCCTGACTTTC

D: -
size: few
V: TRBV29-1
J: TRBJ1-5
CDR3: CSVARDKNQPQHF
DNA: TGCAGCGTCGCCCGGGACAAGAATCAGCCCCAGCATTTT

D: -
size: -
V: TRBV9
J: TRBJ2-7
CDR3: CASSVGTGDPMGEQYF
DNA: TGTGCCAGCAGCGTAGGGACGGGGGACCCAATGGGGGAGCAGTACTTC

D: TRBD2
size: -
V: TRBV7-8
J: TRBJ2-7
CDR3: CASSFRTSGRHVVVEQYF
DNA: TGTGCCAGCAGCTTCAGGACTAGCGGGAGACATGTGGTAGTCGAGCAGTACTTC

D: TRBD1
size: once
V: TRBV12-5
J: TRBJ2-7
CDR3: CASGFGQGIDEQYF
DNA: TGTGCTAGTGGTTTCGGACAGGGCATCGACGAGCAGTACTTC

D: TRBD1
size: -
V: TRBV7-9
J: TRBJ1-5
CDR3: CASSYAGTGGNQPQHF
DNA: TGTGCCAGCAGCTATGCCGGGACAGGGGGCAATCAGCCCCAGCATTTT

D: TRBD1
size: once
V: TRBV11-2
J: TRBJ1-6
CDR3: CASSPRQGDSPLHF
DNA: TGTGCCAGCAGCCCCCGACAGGGAGACTCACCCCTCCACTTT

D: -
size: -
V: TRBV15
J: TRBJ2-5
CDR3: CATSRLKAAGQETQYF
DNA: TGTGCCACCAGCAGACTAAAGGCGGCGGGTCAAGAGACCCAGTACTTC